A selection of T cell receptor beta chains follows, all from one sample in a study of cytomegalovirus exposure and HLA in healthy donors. Repertoires were generated with immunoSEQ multiplex PCR, while TCRdb's copy carries only in-frame clones and drops some. Of about 88,000 clones listed, 85% to 90% are singletons. Input material: PBMCs. These receptors all stem from a man aged 18 to 29 in good health and CMV-seronegative. The CDR3 runs from the conserved cysteine through the conserved F or W. A D gene is named only where the DNA matches it firmly. Only some rows state a clone size, as once, few, many or a class for expanded clones.

abundance: NA; v_gene: TRBV7-9; d_gene: NA; j_gene: TRBJ2-5; CDR3aa: CASSLSRNFQETQYF; CDR3nt: TGTGCCAGCAGCTTAAGTCGTAACTTCCAAGAGACCCAGTACTTC
abundance: NA; v_gene: TRBV6-1; d_gene: NA; j_gene: TRBJ1-1; CDR3aa: CASSGGGNTEAFF; CDR3nt: TGTGCCAGCAGTGGGGGGGGGAACACTGAAGCTTTCTTT
abundance: NA; v_gene: TRBV7-2; d_gene: NA; j_gene: TRBJ1-1; CDR3aa: CASSPRTGSATEAFF; CDR3nt: TGTGCCAGCAGCCCGCGTACGGGGAGTGCCACTGAAGCTTTCTTT
abundance: once; v_gene: TRBV2; d_gene: NA; j_gene: TRBJ1-5; CDR3aa: CASSRVRNQPQHF; CDR3nt: TGTGCCAGCAGTCGGGTTCGCAATCAGCCCCAGCATTTT
abundance: NA; v_gene: TRBV2; d_gene: TRBD2; j_gene: TRBJ2-7; CDR3aa: CASSYGLAGDSYEQYF; CDR3nt: TGTGCCAGCAGTTACGGACTAGCGGGAGACTCCTACGAGCAGTACTTC
abundance: NA; v_gene: TRBV27; d_gene: TRBD1; j_gene: TRBJ2-7; CDR3aa: CASSHNRDRPTYEQYF; CDR3nt: TGTGCCAGCAGTCACAACCGGGACAGACCAACCTACGAGCAGTACTTC
abundance: NA; v_gene: TRBV4-2; d_gene: NA; j_gene: TRBJ2-7; CDR3aa: CASSRQPLGAYEQYF; CDR3nt: TGTGCCAGCAGCCGCCAGCCCCTAGGGGCCTACGAGCAGTACTTC
abundance: NA; v_gene: TRBV4-3; d_gene: TRBD2; j_gene: TRBJ2-3; CDR3aa: CASSPTLAGGSDTQYF; CDR3nt: TGCGCCAGCAGCCCCACACTAGCGGGAGGGTCAGATACGCAGTATTTT
abundance: NA; v_gene: TRBV28; d_gene: NA; j_gene: TRBJ1-5; CDR3aa: CASSPGGGNQPQHF; CDR3nt: TGTGCCAGCAGTCCGGGGGGCGGCAATCAGCCCCAGCATTTT
abundance: once; v_gene: TRBV7-9; d_gene: TRBD2; j_gene: TRBJ2-3; CDR3aa: CASSGGGPGDTQYF; CDR3nt: TGTGCCAGCAGCGGCGGGGGGCCGGGGGATACGCAGTATTTT
abundance: NA; v_gene: TRBV11-1; d_gene: TRBD2; j_gene: TRBJ2-1; CDR3aa: CASSLVGGRNEQFF; CDR3nt: TGTGCCAGCAGCTTAGTTGGCGGGAGGAATGAGCAGTTCTTC
abundance: NA; v_gene: TRBV7-2; d_gene: TRBD1; j_gene: TRBJ2-1; CDR3aa: CASSLLGGGYNEQFF; CDR3nt: TGTGCCAGCAGCTTATTAGGGGGCGGGTACAATGAGCAGTTCTTC
abundance: NA; v_gene: TRBV5-5; d_gene: TRBD2; j_gene: TRBJ2-2; CDR3aa: CASSPDLVSGYGELFF; CDR3nt: TGTGCCAGCAGCCCAGATTTGGTTAGCGGGTACGGGGAGCTGTTTTTT
abundance: NA; v_gene: TRBV7-6; d_gene: NA; j_gene: TRBJ2-2; CDR3aa: CASSPPGGLGTGELFF; CDR3nt: TGTGCCAGCAGCCCTCCAGGGGGGCTCGGCACCGGGGAGCTGTTTTTT
abundance: NA; v_gene: TRBV14; d_gene: NA; j_gene: TRBJ1-1; CDR3aa: CASSQGASTEAFF; CDR3nt: TGTGCCAGCAGCCAAGGTGCTAGTACTGAAGCTTTCTTT
abundance: NA; v_gene: TRBV2; d_gene: NA; j_gene: TRBJ2-5; CDR3aa: CASRRVLYQETQYF; CDR3nt: TGTGCCAGCAGACGGGTCCTGTACCAAGAGACCCAGTACTTC
abundance: NA; v_gene: TRBV2; d_gene: NA; j_gene: TRBJ2-1; CDR3aa: CASSALLYNEQFF; CDR3nt: TGTGCCAGCAGTGCCCTCCTCTACAATGAGCAGTTCTTC
abundance: NA; v_gene: TRBV2; d_gene: NA; j_gene: TRBJ2-7; CDR3aa: CASSTRIEQYF; CDR3nt: TGTGCCAGCAGTACTAGGATCGAGCAGTACTTC
abundance: NA; v_gene: TRBV29-1; d_gene: NA; j_gene: TRBJ2-2; CDR3aa: CSVQWRAGELFF; CDR3nt: TGCAGCGTTCAGTGGCGGGCCGGGGAGCTGTTTTTT
abundance: NA; v_gene: TRBV5-4; d_gene: TRBD2; j_gene: TRBJ2-7; CDR3aa: CASSTRTSYEQYF; CDR3nt: TGTGCCAGCAGCACCCGGACTAGCTACGAGCAGTACTTC
abundance: once; v_gene: TRBV27; d_gene: NA; j_gene: TRBJ2-2; CDR3aa: CASATFPGELFF; CDR3nt: TGTGCCAGTGCGACATTTCCCGGGGAGCTGTTTTTT
abundance: NA; v_gene: TRBV5-4; d_gene: NA; j_gene: TRBJ2-1; CDR3aa: CASSLGGGGEQFF; CDR3nt: TGTGCCAGCAGCTTGGGGGGGGGCGGTGAGCAGTTCTTC
abundance: NA; v_gene: TRBV7-9; d_gene: TRBD1; j_gene: TRBJ1-2; CDR3aa: CASSPGTVHGYTF; CDR3nt: TGTGCCAGCAGCCCAGGGACAGTGCATGGCTACACCTTC
abundance: NA; v_gene: TRBV7-8; d_gene: NA; j_gene: TRBJ1-3; CDR3aa: CASSLVQGWNTIYF; CDR3nt: TGTGCCAGCAGCCTAGTGCAGGGATGGAACACCATATATTTT
abundance: NA; v_gene: TRBV27; d_gene: NA; j_gene: TRBJ1-2; CDR3aa: CASSSTTPNYGYTF; CDR3nt: TGTGCCAGCAGTTCCACTACTCCGAACTATGGCTACACCTTC
abundance: NA; v_gene: TRBV10-3; d_gene: NA; j_gene: TRBJ1-1; CDR3aa: CAISERGLNTEAFF; CDR3nt: TGTGCCATCAGTGAGAGAGGGCTGAACACTGAAGCTTTCTTT
abundance: NA; v_gene: TRBV15; d_gene: NA; j_gene: TRBJ2-7; CDR3aa: CATSRARGSYEQYF; CDR3nt: TGTGCCACCAGCAGAGCCAGAGGGAGTTACGAGCAGTACTTC
abundance: NA; v_gene: TRBV7-2; d_gene: NA; j_gene: TRBJ1-4; CDR3aa: CASSAEGATNEKLFF; CDR3nt: TGTGCCAGCAGCGCTGAGGGGGCAACTAATGAAAAACTGTTTTTT
abundance: NA; v_gene: TRBV28; d_gene: NA; j_gene: TRBJ2-7; CDR3aa: CASSLKSSYEQYF; CDR3nt: TGTGCCAGCAGCCTAAAGAGCTCCTACGAGCAGTACTTC
abundance: NA; v_gene: TRBV25-1; d_gene: TRBD1; j_gene: TRBJ2-7; CDR3aa: CAAAGGQGKGTYEQYF; CDR3nt: TGTGCCGCCGCCGGAGGACAGGGGAAGGGGACCTACGAGCAGTACTTC
abundance: NA; v_gene: TRBV7-3; d_gene: TRBD2; j_gene: TRBJ2-1; CDR3aa: CASSPKSGGSARGSYNEQFF; CDR3nt: TGTGCCAGCAGCCCAAAGTCGGGCGGGAGCGCTAGGGGCTCCTACAATGAGCAGTTCTTC
abundance: NA; v_gene: TRBV7-2; d_gene: NA; j_gene: TRBJ1-5; CDR3aa: CASSRGRGAQPQHF; CDR3nt: TGTGCCAGCAGTAGGGGCAGAGGTGCTCAGCCCCAGCATTTT
abundance: NA; v_gene: TRBV11-2; d_gene: NA; j_gene: TRBJ2-1; CDR3aa: CASSLEFGGSGHEQFF; CDR3nt: TGTGCCAGCAGCTTAGAGTTTGGAGGGTCAGGCCATGAGCAGTTCTTC
abundance: once; v_gene: TRBV13; d_gene: NA; j_gene: TRBJ1-1; CDR3aa: CASSLMSTEAFF; CDR3nt: TGTGCCAGCAGCTTAATGAGCACTGAAGCTTTCTTT
abundance: NA; v_gene: TRBV28; d_gene: TRBD1; j_gene: TRBJ2-2; CDR3aa: CASSLLGDSYTGELFF; CDR3nt: TGTGCCAGCAGTTTATTGGGGGACAGTTACACCGGGGAGCTGTTTTTT
abundance: NA; v_gene: TRBV5-8; d_gene: NA; j_gene: TRBJ1-3; CDR3aa: CASRYREFSGNTIYF; CDR3nt: TGTGCCAGCCGATACAGGGAATTCTCTGGAAACACCATATATTTT
abundance: NA; v_gene: TRBV19; d_gene: NA; j_gene: TRBJ2-7; CDR3aa: CASSAGVSGPYEQYF; CDR3nt: TGTGCCAGTAGTGCCGGAGTTAGCGGACCATACGAGCAGTACTTC
abundance: NA; v_gene: TRBV28; d_gene: NA; j_gene: TRBJ1-1; CDR3aa: CASFDSRFSAFF; CDR3nt: TGTGCCAGCTTCGACAGCCGATTTAGCGCTTTCTTT
abundance: NA; v_gene: TRBV5-8; d_gene: NA; j_gene: TRBJ2-5; CDR3aa: CASSLRVGGAAPQYF; CDR3nt: TGTGCCAGCAGCTTGAGAGTCGGCGGGGCCGCGCCCCAGTACTTC